The rows below give T cell receptor beta chains drawn from one sample of a study of cytomegalovirus exposure and HLA in healthy donors. Produced via immunoSEQ multiplex PCR; TCRdb's table is partial and in-frame only. The sample holds about 150,000 clones, about 80% seen once. Source material: PBMCs. The receptors come from a woman aged 40 to 49 in good health and CMV-seronegative. Each CDR3 is given with its conserved first and last residue. A D gene is named only where the DNA matches it firmly. Clone size appears in some rows only: once, few, many, or a class for an expanded clone.

CDR3nt	CDR3aa	abundance	d_gene	j_gene	v_gene
TGTGCCAGCACGAGGGGACAGGGGAACGGCTACACCTTC	CASTRGQGNGYTF	many	TRBD1	TRBJ1-2	TRBV2
TGTGCCAGCAGTTTTAGTGGGGAAACGGCGGGGGAGCAGTACTTC	CASSFSGETAGEQYF	-	-	TRBJ2-7	TRBV27
TGTGCCAGCAGTCCCGAGGTGGGGAGGGCTGGAAACACCATATATTTT	CASSPEVGRAGNTIYF	-	-	TRBJ1-3	TRBV27
TGTGCCAGCTCTAGACTAGCGGGAGCGGGAGAGCAGTACTTC	CASSRLAGAGEQYF	-	TRBD2	TRBJ2-7	TRBV6-1
TGTGCCAGCAGACCGAGGGGGATGAACACTGAAGCTTTCTTT	CASRPRGMNTEAFF	once	-	TRBJ1-1	TRBV13
TGTGCCAGCAGCTTTGGTTGGAGGGATCAGCCCCAGCATTTT	CASSFGWRDQPQHF	-	-	TRBJ1-5	TRBV7-2
TGTGCCAGCTCACAGTCACTAGCGGGAGCGGGAAATGAGCAGTTCTTC	CASSQSLAGAGNEQFF	-	TRBD2	TRBJ2-1	TRBV18
TGTGCCAGCAGACCTCTAGCGGGAGCGTCGTACATTCAGTACTTC	CASRPLAGASYIQYF	-	TRBD2	TRBJ2-4	TRBV7-9
TGTGCCAGCAGCCGCTTCCTCCAGGGGGCGGCAGGGGCCAACGGCCTGACTTTC	CASSRFLQGAAGANGLTF	few	TRBD1	TRBJ2-6	TRBV7-2
TGTGCCAGCAGCCAATCGAGGCCAACGGTCCGCTACGAGCAGTACTTC	CASSQSRPTVRYEQYF	-	-	TRBJ2-7	TRBV16
TGTGCTAGTGGTTTGGCCAGGACTAGCTGGGCCCAAGAGACCCAGTACTTC	CASGLARTSWAQETQYF	few	TRBD2	TRBJ2-5	TRBV12-5
TGTGCCAGCAGACTCTGGGGACTAGCGGGGTACAATGAGCAGTTCTTC	CASRLWGLAGYNEQFF	-	TRBD2	TRBJ2-1	TRBV5-6
TGTGCCAGCAGTAGCCTCCCGGGACTTCCCACAGATACGCAGTATTTT	CASSSLPGLPTDTQYF	-	-	TRBJ2-3	TRBV6-4
TGTGCCAGCAGCCAAGTAGATACTAGTTGGGATGAGCAGTTCTTC	CASSQVDTSWDEQFF	-	-	TRBJ2-1	TRBV4-2
TGTGCCAGCAGCTTAACAGGGGGGTTGGTCCACGAGCAGTACTTC	CASSLTGGLVHEQYF	-	TRBD1	TRBJ2-7	TRBV11-2
TGTGCCAGCAGCTTTTGGCGAGGGTCCGGGGATACGCAGTATTTT	CASSFWRGSGDTQYF	-	-	TRBJ2-3	TRBV7-9
TGTGCCAGCAGACCCGGGACAGGGCATGAAAAACTGTTTTTT	CASRPGTGHEKLFF	-	TRBD1	TRBJ1-4	TRBV28
TGTGCCATCAGTGGGGGGCTAGCGGGAGGAAACTACGAGCAGTACTTC	CAISGGLAGGNYEQYF	-	TRBD2	TRBJ2-7	TRBV10-3
TGTGCCAGCACCGCTAGCGGGAGGGGTGAGCAGTACTTC	CASTASGRGEQYF	-	TRBD2	TRBJ2-5	TRBV7-9
TGTGCCAGCAGTTTAATGAGGTTTGAGGGCGGGGAGCTGTTTTTT	CASSLMRFEGGELFF	-	-	TRBJ2-2	TRBV27
TGTGCCAGTAGTAGGGAGACCTCCAGACTCGAGCAGTACTTC	CASSRETSRLEQYF	-	-	TRBJ2-7	TRBV19
TGTGCCAGCTCATCCCGGGACTTTAAAGAGACCCAGTACTTC	CASSSRDFKETQYF	-	-	TRBJ2-5	TRBV18
TGTGCCAGCACCCCGACAGGGACCTACAATGAGCAGTTCTTC	CASTPTGTYNEQFF	-	TRBD1	TRBJ2-1	TRBV28
TGTGCCAGCAGCTTACAGGGAAACTATGGCTACACCTTC	CASSLQGNYGYTF	few	-	TRBJ1-2	TRBV7-6
TGTGCCAGCAGCCACTCGACAGGGATCCATGAAAAACTGTTTTTT	CASSHSTGIHEKLFF	-	TRBD1	TRBJ1-4	TRBV11-2
TGTGCCAGCAGTGTCCCCCGGGACAGCAACTATGGCTACACCTTC	CASSVPRDSNYGYTF	-	TRBD1	TRBJ1-2	TRBV2
TGTGCTAGTGGTTTGGGGACCCAGGGGGTCGGCGGCTACACCTTC	CASGLGTQGVGGYTF	-	TRBD1	TRBJ1-2	TRBV12-5
TGTGCCAGCAGATATAGCGGGGGTAACACCGGGGAGCTGTTTTTT	CASRYSGGNTGELFF	-	TRBD2	TRBJ2-2	TRBV28
TGTGCCAGTAGTATCCTCCCGAGAACTGAAGCTTTCTTT	CASSILPRTEAFF	-	-	TRBJ1-1	TRBV19
TGTGCCAGCAGTTTACCCTCGGCCCCCGGGGGCTACACCTTC	CASSLPSAPGGYTF	once	-	TRBJ1-2	TRBV28
TGTGCCAGCAGCCCCGGGACAGGGGCTGGTCGCGAGCAGTACTTC	CASSPGTGAGREQYF	-	TRBD1	TRBJ2-7	TRBV7-8
TGTGCCAGCAGCTTACGTCCCAGCGAGGTGCAGTACTTC	CASSLRPSEVQYF	-	-	TRBJ2-7	TRBV7-2
TGTGCCACCAGCGGACAGGGGGCGAATACGCAGTATTTT	CATSGQGANTQYF	-	TRBD1	TRBJ2-3	TRBV15
TGTGCCAGCAAACCAGGGGGCACTGAAGCTTTCTTT	CASKPGGTEAFF	-	TRBD1	TRBJ1-1	TRBV28
TGCAGCGTTGAAGATTCTAAGACAGGAGTCACCGGGGAGCTGTTTTTT	CSVEDSKTGVTGELFF	-	-	TRBJ2-2	TRBV29-1
TGTGCCAGCAGCTTATCGTCCAGACTAGCGGGATCCTACGAGCAGTACTTC	CASSLSSRLAGSYEQYF	-	TRBD2	TRBJ2-7	TRBV7-2
TGTGCCAGCAGAACGGGAGCGGGGGGATACAATGAGCAGTTCTTC	CASRTGAGGYNEQFF	few	TRBD2	TRBJ2-1	TRBV6-5
TGTGCCAGCAGCTCCGGGACAGGGATTACCAACGTCCTGACTTTC	CASSSGTGITNVLTF	-	TRBD1	TRBJ2-6	TRBV28
TGTGCCAGCAGCCGGACAAGCTATGACTACAATGAGCAGTTCTTC	CASSRTSYDYNEQFF	-	-	TRBJ2-1	TRBV7-9
TGTGCCAGCAGCTTGGGTCGTTACTCTGGAAACACCATATATTTT	CASSLGRYSGNTIYF	-	-	TRBJ1-3	TRBV5-6
TGCGCCAGCAGCCAAGATAATACAGACAGCCCCTTGGAGCAGTACTTC	CASSQDNTDSPLEQYF	-	-	TRBJ2-7	TRBV4-3
TGTGCCAGCAGTGAAGCAGGGGCCGGGGCCAACGTCCTGACTTTC	CASSEAGAGANVLTF	-	-	TRBJ2-6	TRBV6-1
TGTGCCAGCAGCTTGGATGGACAGTTCAATCAGCCCCAGCATTTT	CASSLDGQFNQPQHF	few	-	TRBJ1-5	TRBV5-5